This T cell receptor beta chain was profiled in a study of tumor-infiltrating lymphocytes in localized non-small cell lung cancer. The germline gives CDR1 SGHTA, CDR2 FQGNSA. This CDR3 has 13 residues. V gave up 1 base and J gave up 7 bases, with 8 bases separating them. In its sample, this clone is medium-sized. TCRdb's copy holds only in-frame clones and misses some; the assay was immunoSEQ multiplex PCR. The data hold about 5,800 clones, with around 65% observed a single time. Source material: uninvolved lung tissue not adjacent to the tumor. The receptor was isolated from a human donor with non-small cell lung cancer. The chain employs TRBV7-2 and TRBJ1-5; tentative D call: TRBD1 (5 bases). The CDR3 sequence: CASSLEGAQPQHF. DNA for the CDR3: TGTGCCAGCAGCTTAGAAGGGGCACAGCCCCAGCATTTT.